These T cell receptor beta chains were read from a single sample in a study of T cell changes during pregnancy in multiple sclerosis. This table comes from immunoSEQ multiplex PCR, and its TCRdb copy is limited to in-frame clones, with some not included. The sample contains some 40,000 clones, 85% to 90% of which appear only once. Sample: peripheral blood, taken in the second trimester of pregnancy. The source of these receptors is a female donor in good health, enrolled as a control in a pregnancy study. The CDR3 runs from the conserved cysteine through the conserved F or W. D genes are given only for firm matches. Where a row states a size, it is once, few, many or the class of an expanded clone; other rows omit it.

TRBV11-2	TRBD1	-	TRBJ2-2	CASSSGQGWTGELFF	TGTGCCAGCAGCTCGGGACAGGGGTGGACCGGGGAGCTGTTTTTT
TRBV5-5	-	-	TRBJ1-1	CASSSIGRPSEAFF	TGTGCCAGCAGCTCTATAGGGAGGCCGAGTGAAGCTTTCTTT
TRBV19	-	-	TRBJ2-2	CASSPRDTNTGELFF	TGTGCCAGTAGTCCCCGGGACACTAACACCGGGGAGCTGTTTTTT
TRBV5-1	-	once	TRBJ2-7	CASSQQGYEQYF	TGCGCCAGCAGCCAACAGGGCTACGAGCAGTACTTC
TRBV28	TRBD1	-	TRBJ1-1	CASRQLDRVNTEAFF	TGTGCCAGCAGGCAACTCGACAGGGTGAACACTGAAGCTTTCTTT
TRBV6-6	-	-	TRBJ1-2	CASTLGYGYTF	TGTGCCAGCACGCTCGGCTATGGCTACACCTTC
TRBV5-6	-	-	TRBJ1-3	CASSWGQGLSSGNTIYF	TGTGCCAGCAGCTGGGGGCAGGGTCTCTCCTCTGGAAACACCATATATTTT
TRBV4-3	TRBD1	-	TRBJ2-5	CASSPTGGGKGAETQYF	TGCGCCAGCAGCCCGACAGGGGGGGGGAAAGGTGCAGAGACCCAGTACTTC
TRBV7-2	-	-	TRBJ2-7	CASSSTAGSYEQYF	TGTGCCAGCAGCTCCACTGCAGGGTCCTACGAGCAGTACTTC
TRBV6-5	-	-	TRBJ1-1	CASTEQGRNTEAFF	TGTGCCAGCACCGAACAGGGACGGAACACTGAAGCTTTCTTT
TRBV5-4	-	-	TRBJ1-2	CASSLVGEWGYTF	TGTGCCAGCAGCTTGGTCGGGGAGTGGGGCTACACCTTC
TRBV30	TRBD1	-	TRBJ2-2	CAWLPGQINTGELFF	TGTGCCTGGTTACCGGGACAGATAAACACCGGGGAGCTGTTTTTT
TRBV25-1	TRBD2	-	TRBJ2-2	CASSEAGGSTGELFF	TGTGCCAGCAGCGAGGCGGGAGGAAGCACCGGGGAGCTGTTTTTT
TRBV6-1	-	few	TRBJ1-5	CASSGQGFLNQPQHF	TGTGCCAGCAGTGGGCAGGGTTTTCTGAATCAGCCCCAGCATTTT
TRBV20-1	-	-	TRBJ2-7	CSAQRANEQYF	TGCAGTGCTCAGCGGGCCAACGAGCAGTACTTC
TRBV6-5	-	-	TRBJ2-1	CASRKESLGQFF	TGTGCCAGCAGGAAGGAGAGCCTAGGGCAGTTCTTC
TRBV2	TRBD2	-	TRBJ2-5	CASPGLAGGLQETQYF	TGTGCCAGCCCCGGACTAGCGGGAGGACTCCAAGAGACCCAGTACTTC
TRBV10-2	TRBD2	-	TRBJ2-3	CASTLAGGLGQGVSQYF	TGCGCCAGCACACTAGCGGGGGGCCTAGGGCAGGGGGTCTCGCAGTATTTT
TRBV4-3	-	-	TRBJ2-1	CASSLLGGLNEQFF	TGCGCCAGCAGCCTCCTGGGGGGACTCAATGAGCAGTTCTTC
TRBV7-8	TRBD1	once	TRBJ1-5	CASSLVGQAGNQPQHF	TGTGCCAGCAGCTTAGTCGGACAGGCAGGCAATCAGCCCCAGCATTTT
TRBV7-6	TRBD1	-	TRBJ1-5	CASSPGTGGTQPQHF	TGTGCCAGCAGCCCCGGGACAGGGGGCACTCAGCCCCAGCATTTT
TRBV6-1	-	-	TRBJ1-5	CASGPTADSNQPQHF	TGTGCCAGCGGGCCGACGGCCGATAGCAATCAGCCCCAGCATTTT
TRBV5-1	TRBD1	-	TRBJ1-3	CASTRQGDTGNTIYF	TGCGCCAGCACCCGACAGGGGGACACCGGGAACACCATATATTTT
TRBV6-4	TRBD1	-	TRBJ2-1	CASSANRGSYNEQFF	TGTGCCAGCAGTGCCAACAGGGGGTCCTACAATGAGCAGTTCTTC
TRBV7-9	-	-	TRBJ2-3	CASSGGSTDTQYF	TGTGCCAGCAGCGGGGGCAGCACAGATACGCAGTATTTT
TRBV15	TRBD2	-	TRBJ2-1	CATSRQGLAGTTSYNEQFF	TGTGCCACCAGCAGACAGGGACTAGCGGGAACAACCTCCTACAATGAGCAGTTCTTC
TRBV5-1	-	-	TRBJ1-3	CASSGAGSGNTIYF	TGCGCCAGCAGCGGAGCCGGGTCGGGAAACACCATATATTTT
TRBV14	TRBD2	-	TRBJ2-1	CASSLASGRNNEQFF	TGTGCCAGCAGCCTAGCTAGCGGGAGAAACAATGAGCAGTTCTTC
TRBV18	-	once	TRBJ1-6	CASSPLEGGSYNSPLHF	TGTGCCAGCTCACCCCTGGAAGGGGGCTCCTATAATTCACCCCTCCACTTT
TRBV11-2	TRBD1	-	TRBJ1-1	CASSSGQGFTEAFF	TGTGCCAGCAGCTCGGGACAGGGATTCACTGAAGCTTTCTTT
TRBV9	TRBD2	-	TRBJ2-2	CASSPRGVAGGGELFF	TGTGCCAGCAGCCCCAGAGGGGTAGCGGGGGGCGGGGAGCTGTTTTTT
TRBV5-1	TRBD1	-	TRBJ2-2	CASPGQANTGELFF	TGCGCCAGCCCGGGACAGGCGAACACCGGGGAGCTGTTTTTT
TRBV6-5	-	-	TRBJ2-7	CASSSSGVYEQYF	TGTGCCAGCAGTTCAAGCGGAGTCTACGAGCAGTACTTC
TRBV6-5	-	-	TRBJ2-2	CASSYGIGGGTGELFF	TGTGCCAGCAGTTATGGCATAGGGGGGGGAACCGGGGAGCTGTTTTTT
TRBV7-6	-	-	TRBJ2-7	CASSLRAGRDEQYF	TGTGCCAGCAGCTTAAGGGCGGGAAGGGACGAGCAGTACTTC
TRBV7-2	TRBD2	-	TRBJ2-5	CASSFQAGAETQYF	TGTGCCAGCAGCTTTCAAGCGGGAGCGGAGACCCAGTACTTC
TRBV5-1	TRBD2	once	TRBJ2-1	CASSPGLSSGYNNEQFF	TGCGCCAGCAGCCCGGGTCTCAGTAGCGGGTATAACAATGAGCAGTTCTTC
TRBV19	-	-	TRBJ1-5	CASSIPRTGNQPQHF	TGTGCCAGTAGTATCCCCAGAACAGGGAATCAGCCCCAGCATTTT
TRBV30	TRBD1	-	TRBJ1-6	CAWSVRDGTGQYNSPLHF	TGTGCCTGGAGTGTACGGGACGGGACAGGACAATATAATTCACCCCTCCACTTT
TRBV6-1	TRBD1	once	TRBJ2-7	CASSLRDRAEQYF	TGTGCCAGCAGTCTCCGGGACAGGGCTGAGCAGTACTTC
TRBV4-3	-	-	TRBJ1-4	CASSQEGRYGEKLFF	TGCGCCAGCAGCCAAGAAGGGAGGTATGGTGAAAAACTGTTTTTT
TRBV11-3	TRBD1	-	TRBJ1-2	CASSRLQGQGIYGYTF	TGTGCCAGCAGCCGCTTACAGGGACAGGGAATCTATGGCTACACCTTC
TRBV9	-	once	TRBJ2-7	CASSPGQLSSYEQYF	TGTGCCAGCAGCCCCGGACAGCTGAGCTCCTACGAGCAGTACTTC
TRBV29-1	-	medium-sized	TRBJ1-1	CSVEEQGYTEAFF	TGCAGCGTTGAAGAGCAGGGTTACACTGAAGCTTTCTTT
TRBV7-9	-	-	TRBJ1-4	CASSSGQPNEKLFF	TGTGCCAGCAGCTCCGGACAGCCTAATGAAAAACTGTTTTTT